The sequence of this T cell receptor (beta chain) was determined in a study of shared clonotypes between healthy human individuals. Study information: A donor's plate count was three for CD4 naive and three for CD4 memory; CD8 naive had two and CD8 memory one.

The germline V gene encodes CDR1 SGHKS and CDR2 YYEKEE (reference sequence). The CDR3 has 17 residues. Trimming took off 2 bases at V and 0 bases at J, with 17 bases between the two ends. Naive CD8 isolation took CD45RO-negative cells positively selected for CCR7 and excluded terminally differentiated effector memory CD45RA+ cells. Genomic DNA of every subset was divided equally among multiple immunoSEQ plates. Each sorted subset replicate got 200 ng genomic DNA, tens of thousands of genomes. As processed by the authors: Junction-only sequences without quality scores came from ImmunoSEQ, so filtering differed. Data came from immunoSEQ multiplex PCR; TCRdb stores just in-frame clones and leaves some out. V and J calls and clone size come straight from that table; D and trimming were deduced from the DNA. Here the sample spans some 2 million clones, about 95% being singletons.

What was sequenced was naive CD8+ T cells sorted from blood. This rearrangement joins TRBV5-5 to TRBJ2-5, with D uncertain. This clonotype was sampled from a man aged 18 to 30 in good health. The CDR3 is CASSLMEMTPNQETQYF. Here the CDR3 DNA reads TGTGCCAGCAGCTTAATGGAGATGACCCCCAACCAAGAGACCCAGTACTTC.